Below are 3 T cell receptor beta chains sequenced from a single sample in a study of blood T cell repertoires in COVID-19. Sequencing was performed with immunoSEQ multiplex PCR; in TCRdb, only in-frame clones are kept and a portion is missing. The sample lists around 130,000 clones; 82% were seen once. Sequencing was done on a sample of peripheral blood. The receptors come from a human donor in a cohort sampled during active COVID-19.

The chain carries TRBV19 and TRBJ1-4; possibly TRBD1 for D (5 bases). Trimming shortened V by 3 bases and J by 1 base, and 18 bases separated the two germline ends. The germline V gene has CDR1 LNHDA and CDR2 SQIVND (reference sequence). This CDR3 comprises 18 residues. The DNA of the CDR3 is TGTGCCAGTAGTATGTGGGGCAGGACCCGACAAACTAATGAAAAACTGTTTTTT. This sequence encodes CASSMWGRTRQTNEKLFF.

Here the CDR3 reads CASSYLQGSNGYTF. The CDR3 region has the DNA TGTGCCAGCAGTTATTTACAGGGTTCCAATGGCTACACCTTC. The chain is built from TRBV6-6 and TRBJ1-2; maybe TRBD1 (6 bases). Germline CDR1 and CDR2: MNHNY and SVGAGI (reference sequence). This CDR3 region has 14 residues. V shed 3 bases and J shed 6 bases, with 14 bases lying between them.

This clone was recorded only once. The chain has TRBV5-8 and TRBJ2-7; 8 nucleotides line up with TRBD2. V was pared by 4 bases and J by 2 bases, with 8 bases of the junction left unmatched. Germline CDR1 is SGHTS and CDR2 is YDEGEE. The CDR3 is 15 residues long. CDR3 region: CASSPRGGQAYEQYF. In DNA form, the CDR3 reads TGTGCCAGCAGCCCACGGGGGGGCCAAGCCTACGAGCAGTACTTC.